This T cell receptor beta chain was found in a study of graft-versus-host responses after intestinal transplantation. Study information: Recipients had transplants, and these were multivisceral, liver-intestinal, or isolated intestinal.

Findings and limits, study-wide: Recipient-marrow GvH clones were detected, some having first appeared in ileum or blood. Peak GvH clone levels in circulation were associated with early post-transplant HvG declines.

As concerns this clone: Antigen unknown.

Germline-derived CDR1 and CDR2 are MNHEY and SMNVEV (reference sequence). V lost 1 base, J lost 5 bases, and 13 bases lay in between. This CDR3 is built from 15 residues. Measured with immunoSEQ multiplex PCR; TCRdb has only the in-frame clones, and not every one. The sample lists approximately 110,000 clones, 85% to 95% occurring once. This clonotype originated in a human donor who was the organ donor for an intestinal transplant. The source material was unstimulated CD8+ T cells sorted from spleen or lymph node cells, sampled before transplant. The chain has TRBV27 and TRBJ2-3; D tentatively fits TRBD1 or TRBD2 (7 bases each). In DNA, the CDR3 is TGTGCCAGCAGTTTATGGGAGGGGGCAATAGATACGCAGTATTTT. Translating gives CASSLWEGAIDTQYF.